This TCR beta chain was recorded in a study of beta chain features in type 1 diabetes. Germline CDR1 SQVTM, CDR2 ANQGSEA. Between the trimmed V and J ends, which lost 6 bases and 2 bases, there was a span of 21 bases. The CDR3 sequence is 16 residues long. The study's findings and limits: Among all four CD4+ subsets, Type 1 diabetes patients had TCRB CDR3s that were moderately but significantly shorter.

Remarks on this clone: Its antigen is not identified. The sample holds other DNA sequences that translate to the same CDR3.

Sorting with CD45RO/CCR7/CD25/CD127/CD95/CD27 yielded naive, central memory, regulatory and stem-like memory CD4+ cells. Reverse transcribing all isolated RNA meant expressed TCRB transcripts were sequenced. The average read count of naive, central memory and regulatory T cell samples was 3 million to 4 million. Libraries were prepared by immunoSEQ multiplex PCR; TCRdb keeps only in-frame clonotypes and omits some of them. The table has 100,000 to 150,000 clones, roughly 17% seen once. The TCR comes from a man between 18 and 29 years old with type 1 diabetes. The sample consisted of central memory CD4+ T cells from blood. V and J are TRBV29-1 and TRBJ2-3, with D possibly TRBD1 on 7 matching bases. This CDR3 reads CSVVGGPGGPTDTQYF. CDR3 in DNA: TGCAGCGTCGTTGGGGGCCCAGGGGGGCCCACAGATACGCAGTATTTT.